The following is a TCR beta chain sequence with its context. Its antigen is unknown. The CDR3 goes on 3 residues after the read ends, and that part is filled in from the germline J gene. This specimen belongs to a study of T cells in women clearing cervical HPV infection. Study-level information: Cases were women with histologically confirmed HPV16-related CIN3 or worse, including 2 invasive cancers. Case blood was drawn when the lesion was first found; control blood after infection became undetectable. HLA type could not be excluded as a confounder. Study outcomes and limitations: T-cell numbers per sample were unknown and may explain richness differences.

TCRdb's table, derived via immunoSEQ multiplex PCR, lists solely in-frame clones and lacks some. The sample holds about 39,000 clones. The CDR3 has 13 residues. Trimming removed 3 bases at V and 2 bases at J, with 9 bases between. Germline V gene data show CDR1 as SQVTM and CDR2 as ANQGSEA. Sequenced sample: blood buffy coat. The rearrangement uses TRBV29-1 and TRBJ2-3; D is unresolved. The source of this sequence is a woman aged 18-70 years with a cervical HPV16 infection that either progressed to CIN3+ or cleared (not recorded which). CDR3 residues: CSVELRYTDTQYF. The sequenced part of the CDR3 DNA is TGCAGCGTTGAGTTGCGGTACACAGATACG.